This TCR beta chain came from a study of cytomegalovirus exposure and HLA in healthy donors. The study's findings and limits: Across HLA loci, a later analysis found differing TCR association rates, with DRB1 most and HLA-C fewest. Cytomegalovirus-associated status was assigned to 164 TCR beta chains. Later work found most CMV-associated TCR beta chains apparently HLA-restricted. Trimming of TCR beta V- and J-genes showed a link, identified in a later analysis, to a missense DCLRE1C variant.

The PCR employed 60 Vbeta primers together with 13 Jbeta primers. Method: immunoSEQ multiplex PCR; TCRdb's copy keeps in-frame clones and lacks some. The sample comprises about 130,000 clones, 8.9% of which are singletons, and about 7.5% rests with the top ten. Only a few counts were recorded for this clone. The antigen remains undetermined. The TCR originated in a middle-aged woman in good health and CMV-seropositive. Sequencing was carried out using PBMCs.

CDR3 protein: CASSLSLTSGGASGETQYF. DNA of the CDR3: TGTGCCAGCAGTTTATCCTTAACTAGCGGGGGGGCGTCTGGAGAGACCCAGTACTTC. The chain uses TRBV27 and TRBJ2-5; TRBD2 agrees at 13 bases. The J segment lost 4 bases and the V segment lost 0 bases, leaving 11 bases of the junction unmatched. This CDR3 has 19 amino acids. CDR1 is MNHEY and CDR2 is SMNVEV in the germline V gene (reference sequence).